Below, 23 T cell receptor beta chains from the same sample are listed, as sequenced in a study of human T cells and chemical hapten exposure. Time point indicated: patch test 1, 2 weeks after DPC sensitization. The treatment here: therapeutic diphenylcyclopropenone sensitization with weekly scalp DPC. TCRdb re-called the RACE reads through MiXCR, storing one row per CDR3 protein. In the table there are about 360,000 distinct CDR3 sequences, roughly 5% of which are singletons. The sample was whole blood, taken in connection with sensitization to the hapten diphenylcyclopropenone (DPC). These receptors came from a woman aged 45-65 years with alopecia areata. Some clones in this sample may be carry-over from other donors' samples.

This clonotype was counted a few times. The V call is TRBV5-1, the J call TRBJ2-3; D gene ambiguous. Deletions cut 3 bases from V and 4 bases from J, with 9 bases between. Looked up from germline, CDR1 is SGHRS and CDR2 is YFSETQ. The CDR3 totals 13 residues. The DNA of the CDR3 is TGCGCCAGCAGCTCTCTCAATGCAGATACGCAGTATTTT. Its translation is CASSSLNADTQYF.

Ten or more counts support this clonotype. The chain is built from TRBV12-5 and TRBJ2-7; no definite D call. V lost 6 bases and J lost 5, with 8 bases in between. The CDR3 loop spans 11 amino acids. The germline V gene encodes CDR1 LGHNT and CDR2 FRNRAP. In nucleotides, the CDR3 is TGTGCTAGTGGCCCCCTTCACGAGCAGTACTTC. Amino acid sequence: CASGPLHEQYF.

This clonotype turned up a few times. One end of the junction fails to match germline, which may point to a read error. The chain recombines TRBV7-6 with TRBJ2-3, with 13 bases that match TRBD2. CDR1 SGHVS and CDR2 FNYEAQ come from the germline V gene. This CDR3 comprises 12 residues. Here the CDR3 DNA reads TGTGCCAGCAGCCACGGGACTAGCGGGATACATTTT. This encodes CASSHGTSGIHF.

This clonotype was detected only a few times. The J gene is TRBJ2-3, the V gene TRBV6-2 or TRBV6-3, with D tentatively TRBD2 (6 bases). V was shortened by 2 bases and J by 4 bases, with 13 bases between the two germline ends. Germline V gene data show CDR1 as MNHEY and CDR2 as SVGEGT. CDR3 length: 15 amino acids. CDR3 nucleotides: TGTGCCAGCAGTTACCCGGAGGGGCCTTCAGATACGCAGTATTTT. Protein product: CASSYPEGPSDTQYF.

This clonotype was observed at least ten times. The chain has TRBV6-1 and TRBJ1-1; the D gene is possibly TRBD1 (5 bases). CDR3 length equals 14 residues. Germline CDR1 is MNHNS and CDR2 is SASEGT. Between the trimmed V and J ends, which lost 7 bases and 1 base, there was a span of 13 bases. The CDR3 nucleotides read TGTGCCAGCACTTTCGGGACGAAGAACACTGAAGCTTTCTTT. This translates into CASTFGTKNTEAFF.

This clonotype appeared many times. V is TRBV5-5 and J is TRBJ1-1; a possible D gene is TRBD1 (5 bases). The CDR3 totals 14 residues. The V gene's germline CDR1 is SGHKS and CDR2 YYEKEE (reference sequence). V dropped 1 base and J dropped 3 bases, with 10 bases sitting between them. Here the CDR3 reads CASSLYGGDTEAFF. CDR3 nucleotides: TGTGCCAGCAGCTTGTACGGGGGGGACACTGAAGCTTTCTTT.

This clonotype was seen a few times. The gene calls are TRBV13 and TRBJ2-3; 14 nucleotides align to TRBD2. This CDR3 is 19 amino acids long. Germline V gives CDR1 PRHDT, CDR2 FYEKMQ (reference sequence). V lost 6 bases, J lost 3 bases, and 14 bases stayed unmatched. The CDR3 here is CASSSNTAGTSGGTDTQYF. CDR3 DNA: TGTGCCAGCAGTTCGAACACCGCCGGGACTAGCGGGGGAACAGATACGCAGTATTTT.

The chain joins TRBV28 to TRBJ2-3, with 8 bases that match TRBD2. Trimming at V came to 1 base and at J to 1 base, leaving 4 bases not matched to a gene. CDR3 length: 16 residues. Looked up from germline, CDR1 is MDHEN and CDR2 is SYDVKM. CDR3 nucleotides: TGTGCCAGCAGTTTATCACTAGCGGACCGCACAGATACGCAGTATTTT. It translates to CASSLSLADRTDTQYF.

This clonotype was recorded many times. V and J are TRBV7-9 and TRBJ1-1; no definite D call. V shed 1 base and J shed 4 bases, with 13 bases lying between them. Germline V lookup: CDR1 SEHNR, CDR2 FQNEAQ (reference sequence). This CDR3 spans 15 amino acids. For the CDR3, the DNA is TGTGCCAGCAGCTTAGAAGGGCGGGGTCCCACTGAAGCTTTCTTT. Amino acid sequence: CASSLEGRGPTEAFF.

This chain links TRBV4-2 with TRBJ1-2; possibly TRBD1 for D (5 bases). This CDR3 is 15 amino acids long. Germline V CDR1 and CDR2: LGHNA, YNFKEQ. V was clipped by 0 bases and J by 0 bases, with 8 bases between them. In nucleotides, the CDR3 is TGTGCCAGCAGCCAAGAAGGACAATCTAACTATGGCTACACCTTC. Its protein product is CASSQEGQSNYGYTF.

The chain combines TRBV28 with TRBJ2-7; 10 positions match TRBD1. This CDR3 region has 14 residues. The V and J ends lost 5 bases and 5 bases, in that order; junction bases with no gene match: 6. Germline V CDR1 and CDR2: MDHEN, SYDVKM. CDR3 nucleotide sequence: TGTGCCAGCAGTGTGACAGGGGGCCGGAACGAGCAGTACTTC. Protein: CASSVTGGRNEQYF. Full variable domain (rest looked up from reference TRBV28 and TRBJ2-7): DVKVTQSSRYLVKRTGEKVFLECVQDMDHENMFWYRQDPGLGLRLIYFSYDVKMKEKGDIPEGYSVSREKKERFSLILESASTNQTSMYLCASSVTGGRNEQYFGPGTRLTVT.

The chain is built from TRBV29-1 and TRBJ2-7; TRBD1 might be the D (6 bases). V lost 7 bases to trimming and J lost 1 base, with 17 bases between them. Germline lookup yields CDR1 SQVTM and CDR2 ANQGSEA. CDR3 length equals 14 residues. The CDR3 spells CSGLSAGDSYEQYF. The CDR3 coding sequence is TGCAGCGGCCTGTCCGCAGGGGATTCCTACGAGCAGTACTTC.

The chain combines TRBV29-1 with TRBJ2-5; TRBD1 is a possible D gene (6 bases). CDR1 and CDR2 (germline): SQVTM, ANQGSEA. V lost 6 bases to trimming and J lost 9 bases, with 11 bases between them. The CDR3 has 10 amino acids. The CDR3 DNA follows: TGCAGCGTCCAGGGGCTGGCCCAGTACTTC. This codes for CSVQGLAQYF.

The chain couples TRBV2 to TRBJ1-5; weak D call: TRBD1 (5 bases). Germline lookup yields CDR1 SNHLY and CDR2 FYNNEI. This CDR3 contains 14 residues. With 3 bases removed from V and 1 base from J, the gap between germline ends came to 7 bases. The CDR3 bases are TGTGCCAGCAGTGACGGACAAAGCAATCAGCCCCAGCATTTT. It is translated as CASSDGQSNQPQHF.

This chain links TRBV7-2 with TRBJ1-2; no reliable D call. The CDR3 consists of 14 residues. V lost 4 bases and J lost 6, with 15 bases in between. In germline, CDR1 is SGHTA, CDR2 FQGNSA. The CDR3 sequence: CASSSPGYRDGYTF. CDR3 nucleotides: TGTGCCAGCAGCTCACCGGGCTATAGGGATGGCTACACCTTC.

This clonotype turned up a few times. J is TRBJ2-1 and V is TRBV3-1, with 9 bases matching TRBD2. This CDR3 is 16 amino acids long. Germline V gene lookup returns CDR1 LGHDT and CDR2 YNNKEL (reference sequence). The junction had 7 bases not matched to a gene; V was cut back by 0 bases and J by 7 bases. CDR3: CASSQESSSGRNEQFF. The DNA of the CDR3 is TGTGCCAGCAGCCAAGAATCCTCAAGCGGGAGGAATGAGCAGTTCTTC.

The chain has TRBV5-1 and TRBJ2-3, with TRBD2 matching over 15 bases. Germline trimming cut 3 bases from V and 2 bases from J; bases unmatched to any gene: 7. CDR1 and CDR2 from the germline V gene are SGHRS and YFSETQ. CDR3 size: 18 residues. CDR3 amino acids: CASSSGLAGGTPTDTQYF. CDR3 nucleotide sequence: TGCGCCAGCAGCTCGGGACTAGCGGGGGGAACCCCCACAGATACGCAGTATTTT.

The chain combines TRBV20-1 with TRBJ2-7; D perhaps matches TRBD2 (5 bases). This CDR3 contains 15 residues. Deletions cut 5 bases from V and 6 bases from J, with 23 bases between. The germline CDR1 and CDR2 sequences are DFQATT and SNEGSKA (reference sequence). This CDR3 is CSAFLSEAASGEQYF. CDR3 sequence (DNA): TGCAGTGCTTTTCTGTCGGAAGCCGCGAGCGGCGAGCAGTACTTC.

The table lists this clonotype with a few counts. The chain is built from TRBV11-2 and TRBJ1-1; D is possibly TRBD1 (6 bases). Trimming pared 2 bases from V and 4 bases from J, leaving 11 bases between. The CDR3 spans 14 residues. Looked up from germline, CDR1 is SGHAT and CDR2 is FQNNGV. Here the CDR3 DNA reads TGTGCCAGCAGCTTAACTACAGGGAGCACTGAAGCTTTCTTT. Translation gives CASSLTTGSTEAFF. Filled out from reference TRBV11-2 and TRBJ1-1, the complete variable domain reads EAGVAQSPRYKIIEKRQSVAFWCNPISGHATLYWYQQILGQGPKLLIQFQNNGVVDDSQLPKDRFSAERLKGVDSTLKIQPAKLEDSAVYLCASSLTTGSTEAFFGQGTRLTVV.

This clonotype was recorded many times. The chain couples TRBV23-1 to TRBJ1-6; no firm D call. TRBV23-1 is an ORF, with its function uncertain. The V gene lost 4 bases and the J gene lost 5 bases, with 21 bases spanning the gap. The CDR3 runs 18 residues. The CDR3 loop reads CASSPKPEGSSHNSPLHF. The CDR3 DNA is TGCGCCAGCAGTCCCAAACCGGAGGGAAGTTCCCATAATTCACCCCTCCACTTT.

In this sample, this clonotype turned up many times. Here the CDR3 DNA reads TGTGCCAGCAGCGTAGAGGGCAGAAACACTGAAGCTTTCTTT. Amino acid sequence: CASSVEGRNTEAFF. The genes are TRBV9 and TRBJ1-1; D remains ambiguous. V lost 0 bases and J 2 bases, leaving 8 bases between the germline ends. This CDR3 region has 14 residues. Germline V CDR1 and CDR2: SGDLS, YYNGEE. Full variable domain (rest looked up from reference TRBV9 and TRBJ1-1): DSGVTQTPKHLITATGQRVTLRCSPRSGDLSVYWYQQSLDQGLQFLIQYYNGEERAKGNILERFSAQQFPDLHSELNLSSLELGDSALYFCASSVEGRNTEAFFGQGTRLTVV.

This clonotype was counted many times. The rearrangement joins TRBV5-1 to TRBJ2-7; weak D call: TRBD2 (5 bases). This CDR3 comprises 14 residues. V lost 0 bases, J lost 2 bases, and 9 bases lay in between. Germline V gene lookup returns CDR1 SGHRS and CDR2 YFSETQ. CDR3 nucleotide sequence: TGCGCCAGCAGCTTGGCCGAGGGCCCCTACGAGCAGTACTTC. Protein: CASSLAEGPYEQYF.

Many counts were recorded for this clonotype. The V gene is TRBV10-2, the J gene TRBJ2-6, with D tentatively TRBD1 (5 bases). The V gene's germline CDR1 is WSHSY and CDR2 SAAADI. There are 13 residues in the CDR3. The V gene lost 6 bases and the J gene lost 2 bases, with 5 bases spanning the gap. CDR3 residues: CASRDTGANVLTF. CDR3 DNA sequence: TGCGCCAGCAGGGACACTGGGGCCAACGTCCTGACTTTC.